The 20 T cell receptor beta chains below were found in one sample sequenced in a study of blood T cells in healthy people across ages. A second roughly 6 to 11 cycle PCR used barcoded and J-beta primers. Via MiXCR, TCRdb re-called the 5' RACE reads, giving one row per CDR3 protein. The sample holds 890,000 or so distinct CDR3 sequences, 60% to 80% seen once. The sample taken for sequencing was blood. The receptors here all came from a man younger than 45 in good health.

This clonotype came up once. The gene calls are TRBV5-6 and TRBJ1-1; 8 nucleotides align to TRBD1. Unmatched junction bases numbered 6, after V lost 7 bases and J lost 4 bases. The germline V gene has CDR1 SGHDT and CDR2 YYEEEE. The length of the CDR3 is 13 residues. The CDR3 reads CASDRGGGTEAFF. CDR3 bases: TGTGCCAGCGACAGGGGAGGGGGCACTGAAGCTTTCTTT.

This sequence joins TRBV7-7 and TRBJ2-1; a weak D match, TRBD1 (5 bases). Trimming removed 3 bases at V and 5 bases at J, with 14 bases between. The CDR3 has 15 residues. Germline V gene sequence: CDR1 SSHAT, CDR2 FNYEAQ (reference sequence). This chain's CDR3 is CASSFATGVDNEQFF. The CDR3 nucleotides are TGTGCCAGCAGCTTTGCTACAGGAGTCGACAATGAGCAGTTCTTC.

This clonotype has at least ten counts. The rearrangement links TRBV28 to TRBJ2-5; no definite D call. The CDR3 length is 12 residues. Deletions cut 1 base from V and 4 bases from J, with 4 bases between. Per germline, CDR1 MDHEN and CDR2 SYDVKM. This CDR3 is CASSLLRETQYF. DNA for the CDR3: TGTGCCAGCAGTTTATTGCGAGAGACCCAGTACTTC.

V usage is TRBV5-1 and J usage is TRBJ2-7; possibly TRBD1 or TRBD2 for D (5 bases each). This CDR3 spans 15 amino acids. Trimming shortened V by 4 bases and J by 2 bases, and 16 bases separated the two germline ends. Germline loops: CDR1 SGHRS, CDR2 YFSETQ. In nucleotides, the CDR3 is TGCGCCAGCAGCCTAGCAGGGAATTCGGCCTACGAGCAGTACTTC. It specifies CASSLAGNSAYEQYF. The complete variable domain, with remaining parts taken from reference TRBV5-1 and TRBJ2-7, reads KAGVTQTPRYLIKTRGQQVTLSCSPISGHRSVSWYQQTPGQGLQFLFEYFSETQRNKGNFPGRFSGRQFSNSRSEMNVSTLELGDSALYLCASSLAGNSAYEQYFGPGTRLTVT.

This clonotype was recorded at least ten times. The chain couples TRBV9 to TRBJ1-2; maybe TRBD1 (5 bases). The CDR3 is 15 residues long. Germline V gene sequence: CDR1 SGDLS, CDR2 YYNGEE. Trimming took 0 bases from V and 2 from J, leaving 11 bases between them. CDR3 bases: TGTGCCAGCAGCGTAGAGCAGGGAACCAACTATGGCTACACCTTC. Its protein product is CASSVEQGTNYGYTF.

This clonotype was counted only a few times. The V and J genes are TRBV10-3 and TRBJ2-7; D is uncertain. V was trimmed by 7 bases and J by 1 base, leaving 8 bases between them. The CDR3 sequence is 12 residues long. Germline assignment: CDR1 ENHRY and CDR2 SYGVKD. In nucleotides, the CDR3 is TGTGCCATCAAAACGCCATCCTACGAGCAGTACTTC. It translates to CAIKTPSYEQYF.

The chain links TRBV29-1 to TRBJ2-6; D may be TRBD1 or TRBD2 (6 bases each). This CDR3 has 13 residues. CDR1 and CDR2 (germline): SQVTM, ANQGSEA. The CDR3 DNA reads TGCGCTGGTCCGGGGGCCGGGGCCAACGTCCTGACTTTC. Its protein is CAGPGAGANVLTF.

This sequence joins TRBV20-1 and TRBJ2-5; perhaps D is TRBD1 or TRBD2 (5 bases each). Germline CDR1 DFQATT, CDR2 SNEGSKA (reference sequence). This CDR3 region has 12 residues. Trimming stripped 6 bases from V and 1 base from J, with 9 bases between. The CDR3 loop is CSAKGTQETQYF. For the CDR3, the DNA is TGCAGTGCCAAGGGGACCCAAGAGACCCAGTACTTC.

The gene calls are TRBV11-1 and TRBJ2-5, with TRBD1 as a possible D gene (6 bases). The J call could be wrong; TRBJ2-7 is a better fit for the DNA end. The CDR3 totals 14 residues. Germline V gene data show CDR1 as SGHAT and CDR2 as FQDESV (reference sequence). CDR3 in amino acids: CASSSGGQDYEQYF. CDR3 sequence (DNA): TGTGCCAGCAGCTCTGGGGGACAAGACTACGAGCAGTACTTC.

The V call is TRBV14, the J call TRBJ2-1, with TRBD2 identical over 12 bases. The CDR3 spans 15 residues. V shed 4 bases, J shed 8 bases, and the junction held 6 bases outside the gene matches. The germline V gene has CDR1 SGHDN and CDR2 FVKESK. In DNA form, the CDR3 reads TGTGCCAGCAGCCCGTGGACTAGCGGGGTGGATGAGCAGTTCTTC. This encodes CASSPWTSGVDEQFF.

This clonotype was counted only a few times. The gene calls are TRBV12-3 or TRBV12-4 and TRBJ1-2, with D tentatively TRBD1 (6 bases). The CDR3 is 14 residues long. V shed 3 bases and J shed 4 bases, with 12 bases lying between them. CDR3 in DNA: TGTGCCAGCAGTTTGATACAGGGCCTCTATGGCTACACCTTC. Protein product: CASSLIQGLYGYTF.

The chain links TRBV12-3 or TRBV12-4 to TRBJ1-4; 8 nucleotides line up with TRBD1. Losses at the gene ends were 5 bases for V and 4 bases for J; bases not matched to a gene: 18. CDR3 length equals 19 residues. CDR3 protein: CASSPKRGGSGQVNEKLFF. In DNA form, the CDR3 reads TGTGCCAGCAGTCCCAAACGCGGGGGGTCGGGACAGGTTAATGAAAAACTGTTTTTT.

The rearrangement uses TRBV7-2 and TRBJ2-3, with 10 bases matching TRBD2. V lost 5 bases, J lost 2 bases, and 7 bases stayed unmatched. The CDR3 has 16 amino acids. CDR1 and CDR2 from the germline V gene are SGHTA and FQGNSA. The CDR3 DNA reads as TGTGCCAGCAGCGCCTCAGGACTAGCGGACACAGATACGCAGTATTTT. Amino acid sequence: CASSASGLADTDTQYF.

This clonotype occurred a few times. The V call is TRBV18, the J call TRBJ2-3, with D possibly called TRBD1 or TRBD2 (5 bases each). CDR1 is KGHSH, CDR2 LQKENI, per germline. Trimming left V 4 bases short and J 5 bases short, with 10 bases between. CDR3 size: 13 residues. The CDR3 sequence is CASSRGREDTQYF. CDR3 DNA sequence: TGTGCCAGCTCACGGGGACGGGAAGATACGCAGTATTTT.

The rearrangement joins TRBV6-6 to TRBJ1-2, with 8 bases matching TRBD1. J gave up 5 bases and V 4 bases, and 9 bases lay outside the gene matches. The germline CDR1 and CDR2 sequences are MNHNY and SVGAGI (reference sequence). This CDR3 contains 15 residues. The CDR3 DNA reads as TGTGCCAGCAGTTCCTCCGGGACAGGACCTTATGGCTACACCTTC. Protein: CASSSSGTGPYGYTF.

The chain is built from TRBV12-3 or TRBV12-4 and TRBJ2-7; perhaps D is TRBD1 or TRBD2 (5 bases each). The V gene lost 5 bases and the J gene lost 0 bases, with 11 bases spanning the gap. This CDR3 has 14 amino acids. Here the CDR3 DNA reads TGTGCCAGCAGTCACCCCGGGGCCTCCTACGAGCAGTACTTC. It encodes CASSHPGASYEQYF.

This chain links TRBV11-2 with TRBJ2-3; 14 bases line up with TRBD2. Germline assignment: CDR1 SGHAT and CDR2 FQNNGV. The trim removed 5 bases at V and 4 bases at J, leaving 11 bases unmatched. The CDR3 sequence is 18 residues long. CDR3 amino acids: CASSRFVGTSGGADTQYF. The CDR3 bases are TGTGCCAGCAGCCGCTTCGTTGGGACTAGCGGGGGTGCAGATACGCAGTATTTT.

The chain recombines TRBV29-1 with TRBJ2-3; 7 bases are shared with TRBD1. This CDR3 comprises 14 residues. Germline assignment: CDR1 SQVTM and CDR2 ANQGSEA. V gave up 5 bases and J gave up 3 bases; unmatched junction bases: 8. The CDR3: CSVRTGARTDTQYF. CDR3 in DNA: TGCAGCGTTAGAACAGGGGCTAGAACAGATACGCAGTATTTT.

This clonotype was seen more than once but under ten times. CDR3 loop: CSASGQGFTYEQYF. The CDR3 DNA sequence: TGCAGTGCTAGTGGACAGGGCTTTACGTACGAGCAGTACTTC. J is TRBJ2-7 and V is TRBV20-1; 8 bases are shared with TRBD1. The J segment lost 4 bases and the V segment lost 3 bases, leaving 8 bases of the junction unmatched. The germline CDR1 and CDR2 sequences are DFQATT and SNEGSKA (reference sequence). The CDR3 totals 14 residues.

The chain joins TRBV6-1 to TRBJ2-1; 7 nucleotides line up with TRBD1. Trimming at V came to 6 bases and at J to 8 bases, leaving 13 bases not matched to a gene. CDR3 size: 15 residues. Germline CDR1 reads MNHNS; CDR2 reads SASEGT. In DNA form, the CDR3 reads TGTGCCAGCAGAAAGGGGGCTTCAAGAGTGGATGAGCAGTTCTTC. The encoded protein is CASRKGASRVDEQFF.